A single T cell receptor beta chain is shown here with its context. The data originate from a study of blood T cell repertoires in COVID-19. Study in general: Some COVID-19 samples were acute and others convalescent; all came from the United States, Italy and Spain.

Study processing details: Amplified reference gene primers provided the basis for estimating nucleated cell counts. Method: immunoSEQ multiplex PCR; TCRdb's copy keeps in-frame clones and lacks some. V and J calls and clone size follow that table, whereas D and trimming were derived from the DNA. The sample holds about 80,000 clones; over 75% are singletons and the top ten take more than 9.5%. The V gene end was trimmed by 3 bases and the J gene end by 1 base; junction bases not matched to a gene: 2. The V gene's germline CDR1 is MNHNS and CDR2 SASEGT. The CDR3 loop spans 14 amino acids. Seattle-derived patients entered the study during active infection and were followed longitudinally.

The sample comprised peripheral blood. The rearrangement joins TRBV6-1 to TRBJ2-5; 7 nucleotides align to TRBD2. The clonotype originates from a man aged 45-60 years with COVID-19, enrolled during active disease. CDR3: CASSDASGQETQYF. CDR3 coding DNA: TGTGCCAGCAGTGACGCTAGCGGCCAAGAGACCCAGTACTTC.